These 26 T cell receptor beta chains originate from one sample sequenced in a study of T cells in Graves' hyperthyroidism and ophthalmopathy. TCR beta CDR3 regions were amplified from RNA transcripts. RT-PCR in the first round (using the HTBI primer set) targeted the TCR CDR3. One entry per CDR3 protein results from TCRdb running MiXCR on the multiplex PCR reads. Among 450,000 to 550,000 distinct CDR3 sequences listed, about 24% were seen once. Specimen: blood. These receptors came from a woman aged 25 to 39 with Graves' ophthalmopathy.

In this sample, this clonotype turned up a few times. The V call is TRBV4-1, the J call TRBJ1-5; 7 bases fit TRBD1. V lost 6 bases and J lost 7; bases outside the gene matches: 12. The CDR3 spans 15 residues. From germline, CDR1 is MGHRA and CDR2 YSYEKL. CDR3 residues: CASRQLDRDGQPQHF. Here the CDR3 DNA reads TGCGCCAGCAGACAGCTCGACAGGGACGGACAGCCCCAGCATTTT.

A note on this clonotype: One junction end disagrees with the germline gene, perhaps due to a read error. This sequence joins TRBV11-2 and TRBJ1-1; no reliable D call. The CDR3 extends over 16 amino acids. The germline V gene encodes CDR1 SGHAT and CDR2 FQNNGV. The CDR3 DNA reads TGTGCCAGCAGCCTAGAGTATGGGGTCATGAACACTGAAGCTTTCTTT. This gives the protein CASSLEYGVMNTEAFF. Combining the CDR3 with reference TRBV11-2 and TRBJ1-1 gives the whole variable domain EAGVAQSPRYKIIEKRQSVAFWCNPISGHATLYWYQQILGQGPKLLIQFQNNGVVDDSQLPKDRFSAERLKGVDSTLKIQPAKLEDSAVYLCASSLEYGVMNTEAFFGQGTRLTVV.

Ten or more counts support this clonotype. The chain combines TRBV7-9 with TRBJ1-1; 12 bases align to TRBD1. Germline values: CDR1 SEHNR, CDR2 FQNEAQ (reference sequence). This CDR3 contains 17 residues. V dropped 4 bases and J dropped 4; count of bases not matched to a gene: 10. CDR3 sequence (DNA): TGTGCCAGCAGCTCCGGGACAGGGGGCGCGATGGGCACTGAAGCTTTCTTT. Protein sequence: CASSSGTGGAMGTEAFF.

This clonotype occurred a few times. As DNA, the CDR3 is TGTGCCAGCAGTCCGGGACTAGCGGGAGGCCTCTCCTACGAGCAGTACTTC. Translated: CASSPGLAGGLSYEQYF. The chain combines TRBV12-3 or TRBV12-4 with TRBJ2-7; 15 bases line up with TRBD2. The CDR3 sequence is 17 residues long. With V trimmed by 5 bases and J by 0 bases, 5 bases remained unmatched.

The table lists this clonotype with a few counts. The chain carries TRBV15 and TRBJ2-7, with D maybe TRBD2 (5 bases). The germline V gene has CDR1 LNHNV and CDR2 YYDKDF (reference sequence). V was trimmed by 0 bases and J by 7 bases, leaving 10 bases between them. This CDR3 has 13 residues. Here the CDR3 reads CATSRDGGTEQYF. DNA of the CDR3: TGTGCCACCAGCAGAGATGGAGGAACTGAGCAGTACTTC.

This clonotype was observed many times. The chain joins TRBV6-5 to TRBJ1-2; no clear D gene. V was shortened by 6 bases and J by 4 bases, with 12 bases between the two germline ends. The CDR3 totals 13 residues. The V gene's germline CDR1 is MNHEY and CDR2 SVGAGI. CDR3 in DNA: TGTGCCAGCAGGCGACAAAGTCTCTATGGCTACACCTTC. It specifies CASRRQSLYGYTF.

Concerning this clonotype itself: Being one base from a much bigger clone, this may be a read error. This chain connects TRBV4-1 to TRBJ2-7; no clear D gene. CDR1 and CDR2 (germline): MGHRA, YSYEKL. The CDR3 length is 13 residues. Deletions cut 2 bases from V and 4 bases from J, with 9 bases between. CDR3 sequence: CASSQSTAYEQYF. The CDR3 coding sequence is TGCGCCAGCAGCCAAAGTACTGCTTACGAGCAGTACTTC.

For this clonotype: Given a much more abundant clone one base away, this may be a read error. The V gene is TRBV11-1, the J gene TRBJ1-2, with 7 bases matching TRBD1. The germline gives CDR1 SGHAT, CDR2 FQDESV (reference sequence). The CDR3 covers 15 residues. With V trimmed by 5 bases and J by 4 bases, 10 bases remained unmatched. For the CDR3, the DNA is TGTGCCAGCAGCGCAGACTGGGGACAGCTCTATGGCTACACCTTC. This translates into CASSADWGQLYGYTF.

This clonotype was picked up many times. This chain links TRBV11-2 with TRBJ2-1; 9 nucleotides align to TRBD2. The length of the CDR3 is 15 residues. CDR1 is SGHAT, CDR2 FQNNGV, per germline. The trim removed 6 bases at V and 4 bases at J, leaving 7 bases unmatched. This chain's CDR3 is CASRIRGGAYNEQFF. CDR3 coding DNA: TGTGCCAGCAGAATTCGCGGGGGGGCTTACAATGAGCAGTTCTTC.

This clonotype was found many times. CDR3 protein: CASSLQGPNQPQHF. The DNA for the CDR3 is TGTGCCAGCAGCTTACAGGGCCCCAATCAGCCCCAGCATTTT. The rearrangement joins TRBV7-2 to TRBJ1-5, with D possibly matching TRBD1 (5 bases). CDR1 and CDR2 (germline): SGHTA, FQGNSA. Trimming cost V 2 bases and J 3 bases, with 8 bases left between them. The CDR3 loop spans 14 amino acids.

The sample holds many counts of this clonotype. The chain links TRBV20-1 to TRBJ1-5; unclear D gene. The CDR3 has 14 residues. V lost 1 base, J lost 2 bases, and 9 bases lay in between. Germline V gene data show CDR1 as DFQATT and CDR2 as SNEGSKA (reference sequence). CDR3 nucleotide sequence: TGCAGTGCTAGAGCTTGGGAGGGCAATCAGCCCCAGCATTTT. Translating gives CSARAWEGNQPQHF.

V gene TRBV5-1 combines with J gene TRBJ1-1; D is uncertain. Germline-derived CDR1 and CDR2 are SGHRS and YFSETQ. The CDR3 totals 14 residues. V was clipped by 2 bases and J by 0 bases, with 8 bases between them. CDR3 residues: CASSFEAMNTEAFF. The CDR3 bases are TGCGCCAGCAGCTTTGAGGCGATGAACACTGAAGCTTTCTTT.

This clonotype showed up many times. V usage is TRBV7-9 and J usage is TRBJ2-5, with a weak D call TRBD1 (6 bases). The V end was cut by 2 bases, the J end by 3 bases, with 10 bases between. The CDR3 loop spans 14 amino acids. Germline V gene data show CDR1 as SEHNR and CDR2 as FQNEAQ (reference sequence). CDR3 coding DNA: TGTGCCAGCAGCTTAACAGGGCGCGAAGAGACCCAGTACTTC. It is translated as CASSLTGREETQYF.

This clonotype was recorded at least ten times. V usage is TRBV11-2 and J usage is TRBJ2-2, with D perhaps being TRBD1 or TRBD2 (6 bases each). The ends were cut back, 5 bases at V and 7 bases at J, with 17 bases in the middle. This CDR3 contains 15 residues. Germline loops: CDR1 SGHAT, CDR2 FQNNGV. The CDR3 loop reads CASSPRDTLYGELFF. For the CDR3, the DNA is TGTGCCAGCAGCCCGCGGGACACCCTTTACGGGGAGCTGTTTTTT.

The V call is TRBV15, the J call TRBJ1-2; 9 bases are shared with TRBD1. The CDR3 is 14 amino acids. From germline, CDR1 is LNHNV and CDR2 YYDKDF (reference sequence). With 2 bases clipped from V and 6 bases from J, the junction kept 4 bases outside the gene matches. CDR3 in DNA: TGTGCCACCAGCAGACCCGGGACAGGGCATGGCTACACCTTC. Translation gives CATSRPGTGHGYTF. Supplemented by reference TRBV15 and TRBJ1-2, the full variable domain reads DAMVIQNPRYQVTQFGKPVTLSCSQTLNHNVMYWYQQKSSQAPKLLFHYYDKDFNNEADTPDNFQSRRPNTSFCFLDIRSPGLGDTAMYLCATSRPGTGHGYTFGSGTRLTVV.

The chain links TRBV30 to TRBJ1-1; 9 bases agree with TRBD1. This CDR3 has 11 amino acids. Germline lookup yields CDR1 GTSNPN and CDR2 SVGIG (reference sequence). After removal of 8 bases from V and 7 bases from J, the junction contained 5 bases not matched to a gene. CDR3 nucleotides: TGTGCCGGGACAGGGATAGGTGAAGCTTTCTTT. Protein sequence: CAGTGIGEAFF.

This clonotype was found many times. V is TRBV11-1 and J is TRBJ2-7; possible D gene TRBD1, 5 bases. Germline CDR1 reads SGHAT; CDR2 reads FQDESV (reference sequence). Trimming shortened V by 5 bases and J by 2 bases, and 16 bases separated the two germline ends. The CDR3 loop spans 15 amino acids. The CDR3 DNA follows: TGTGCCAGCAGCGTTCACAGAAAGGGGCCCTACGAGCAGTACTTC. Protein: CASSVHRKGPYEQYF. The full variable domain, with the rest looked up from reference TRBV11-1 and TRBJ2-7, is EAEVAQSPRYKITEKSQAVAFWCDPISGHATLYWYRQILGQGPELLVQFQDESVVDDSQLPKDRFSAERLKGVDSTLKIQPAELGDSAMYLCASSVHRKGPYEQYFGPGTRLTVT.

This chain connects TRBV6-2 or TRBV6-3 to TRBJ2-5; D unresolved. The V end was cut by 6 bases, the J end by 5 bases, with 10 bases between. The CDR3 totals 12 residues. Germline CDR1 is MNHEY and CDR2 is SVGEGT. The CDR3 nucleotides read TGTGCCAGCAGCCCTCCGTACGAGACCCAGTACTTC. Translated: CASSPPYETQYF.

The V gene is TRBV11-2, the J gene TRBJ1-5; tentative D call: TRBD1 (5 bases). V gave up 0 bases and J gave up 7 bases, with 13 bases separating them. Germline V CDR1 and CDR2: SGHAT, FQNNGV. The CDR3 totals 15 residues. CDR3 in amino acids: CASSLDQGLGQPQHF. Here the CDR3 DNA reads TGTGCCAGCAGCTTAGACCAGGGTCTTGGGCAGCCCCAGCATTTT.

This chain joins TRBV19 and TRBJ1-1; possibly TRBD1 for D (5 bases). V lost 9 bases, J lost 4 bases, and 21 bases lay in between. This CDR3 comprises 15 residues. Per the germline V gene, CDR1 is LNHDA and CDR2 is SQIVND (reference sequence). The CDR3 here is CASRTEGLAGTEAFF. For the CDR3, the DNA is TGTGCCAGCAGGACGGAGGGGCTCGCGGGCACTGAAGCTTTCTTT.

This clonotype has only a few counts. V is TRBV12-3 or TRBV12-4 and J is TRBJ1-1; no clear D. This CDR3 contains 14 residues. V lost 6 bases, J lost 10 bases, and 21 bases lay in between. CDR3: CASSPPGQVHGAFF. For the CDR3, the DNA is TGTGCCAGCAGCCCACCCGGTCAGGTTCACGGAGCTTTCTTT.

This chain connects TRBV9 to TRBJ2-5, with 13 bases lining up with TRBD2. This CDR3 contains 14 residues. Germline V gene data show CDR1 as SGDLS and CDR2 as YYNGEE. J gave up 5 bases and V 5 bases, and 3 bases lay outside the gene matches. Written as DNA, the CDR3 is TGTGCCAGCAGGGGGACTAGCGGGATTGAGACCCAGTACTTC. Translating it yields CASRGTSGIETQYF.

This clonotype appeared many times. This chain connects TRBV20-1 to TRBJ2-7; tentative D call: TRBD1 (6 bases). There are 15 residues in the CDR3. Germline lookup yields CDR1 DFQATT and CDR2 SNEGSKA (reference sequence). Deletions cut 0 bases from V and 0 bases from J, with 12 bases between. Here the CDR3 reads CSARDSPGDSYEQYF. CDR3 nucleotides: TGCAGTGCTAGAGATTCTCCAGGGGACTCCTACGAGCAGTACTTC.

This clonotype was picked up many times. This chain links TRBV10-3 with TRBJ2-7; D gene unclear. CDR3 length equals 13 residues. CDR1 and CDR2 (germline): ENHRY, SYGVKD. V lost 2 bases and J 2 bases, leaving 7 bases between the germline ends. In nucleotides, the CDR3 is TGTGCCATCAGTGAGAACAGAGCCTACGAGCAGTACTTC. The encoded protein is CAISENRAYEQYF.

The chain uses TRBV6-1 and TRBJ2-7; D perhaps matches TRBD2 (5 bases). Germline loops: CDR1 MNHNS, CDR2 SASEGT. The CDR3 covers 12 residues. Between the trimmed V and J ends, which lost 1 base and 5 bases, there was a span of 6 bases. The CDR3 DNA follows: TGTGCCAGCAGTGAAGGGCGGGACGAGCAGTACTTC. It yields the protein CASSEGRDEQYF.

This sequence joins TRBV6-1 and TRBJ1-6; a possible D gene is TRBD1 (5 bases). With 7 bases removed from V and 5 bases from J, the gap between germline ends came to 21 bases. There are 17 residues in the CDR3. Germline V gene data show CDR1 as MNHNS and CDR2 as SASEGT. The CDR3 region has the DNA TGTGCCAGCACCCCGCCAACAGGACGCCGCGATAATTCACCCCTCCACTTT. It is translated as CASTPPTGRRDNSPLHF.